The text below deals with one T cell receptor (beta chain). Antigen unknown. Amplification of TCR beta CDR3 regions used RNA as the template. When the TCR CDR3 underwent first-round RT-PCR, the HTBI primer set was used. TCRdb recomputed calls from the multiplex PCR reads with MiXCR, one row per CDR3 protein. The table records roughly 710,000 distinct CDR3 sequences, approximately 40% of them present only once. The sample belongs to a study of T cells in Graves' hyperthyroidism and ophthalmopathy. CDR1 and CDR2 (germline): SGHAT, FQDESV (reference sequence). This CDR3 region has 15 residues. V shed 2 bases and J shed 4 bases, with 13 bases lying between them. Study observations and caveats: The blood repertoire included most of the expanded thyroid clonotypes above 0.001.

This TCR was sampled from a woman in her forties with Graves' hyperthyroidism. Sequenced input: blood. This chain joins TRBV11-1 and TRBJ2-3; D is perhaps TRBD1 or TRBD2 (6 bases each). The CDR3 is CASSLNKGGADTQYF. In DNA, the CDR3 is TGTGCCAGCAGCTTAAACAAGGGGGGCGCAGATACGCAGTATTTT.